This is a list of T cell receptor beta chains from one sample in a study of STAT3 mutations in large granular lymphocyte leukemia. Profiled with immunoSEQ multiplex PCR; TCRdb holds only in-frame clones, not every one. The profile shows about 42,000 clones, roughly three quarters of them singletons. Input material: PBMCs. These receptors originate from a human donor with T large granular lymphocyte leukemia. Some clones in this sample may be carry-over from other donors' samples. Each CDR3 is given with its conserved first and last residue. D genes are given only for firm matches. Where a row states a size, it is once, few, many or the class of an expanded clone; other rows omit it.

d_gene	v_gene	j_gene	abundance	CDR3nt	CDR3aa
TRBD2	TRBV9	TRBJ2-1	-	TGTGCCAGCAGCGTAAGGGGTGGGACTAGCGGGTTCGAGCAGTTCTTC	CASSVRGGTSGFEQFF
-	TRBV5-1	TRBJ2-5	-	TGCGCCAGCAGCCGGAAGACGGGACTGCAAGAGACCCAGTACTTC	CASSRKTGLQETQYF
TRBD1	TRBV6-6	TRBJ2-7	-	TGTGCCAGCAGCTATACCGGGACAGGGGCCTACGAGCAGTACTTC	CASSYTGTGAYEQYF
TRBD1	TRBV28	TRBJ1-5	-	TGTGCCAGCAGCGCCGCCCCTTTCGGACAGGGGGACCAGCCCCAGCATTTT	CASSAAPFGQGDQPQHF
-	TRBV30	TRBJ2-5	-	TGTGCCTGGACCCGTGAGGCAAAAGAGACCCAGTACTTC	CAWTREAKETQYF
-	TRBV7-9	TRBJ2-3	-	TGTGCCAGCAGCTTGGAAATAGGGCACACAGATACGCAGTATTTT	CASSLEIGHTDTQYF
-	TRBV19	TRBJ2-3	-	TGTGCCAGTAGTATTTCGCTGAACACAGATACGCAGTATTTT	CASSISLNTDTQYF
-	TRBV11-2	TRBJ1-6	once	TGTGCCAGCAGCTTTAGGCAGGGGAATTCACCCCTCCACTTT	CASSFRQGNSPLHF
-	TRBV28	TRBJ2-1	-	TGTGCCAGCAGGACATCCGGGGGCTACAATGAGCAGTTCTTC	CASRTSGGYNEQFF
TRBD1	TRBV2	TRBJ2-1	-	TGTGCCAGCAGTTACAGGGGTGGCAATGAGCAGTTCTTC	CASSYRGGNEQFF
-	TRBV19	TRBJ1-2	few	TGTGCCAGTAGTGTCTCACATCAGGGTGACTATGGCTACACCTTC	CASSVSHQGDYGYTF
-	TRBV6-1	TRBJ1-5	-	TGTGCCAGCAGTGAATTCATGGGCAATCAGCCCCAGCATTTT	CASSEFMGNQPQHF
-	TRBV28	TRBJ2-4	once	TGTGCCAGCAGTTTGAGCGCCGGGGCCAAAAACATTCAGTACTTC	CASSLSAGAKNIQYF